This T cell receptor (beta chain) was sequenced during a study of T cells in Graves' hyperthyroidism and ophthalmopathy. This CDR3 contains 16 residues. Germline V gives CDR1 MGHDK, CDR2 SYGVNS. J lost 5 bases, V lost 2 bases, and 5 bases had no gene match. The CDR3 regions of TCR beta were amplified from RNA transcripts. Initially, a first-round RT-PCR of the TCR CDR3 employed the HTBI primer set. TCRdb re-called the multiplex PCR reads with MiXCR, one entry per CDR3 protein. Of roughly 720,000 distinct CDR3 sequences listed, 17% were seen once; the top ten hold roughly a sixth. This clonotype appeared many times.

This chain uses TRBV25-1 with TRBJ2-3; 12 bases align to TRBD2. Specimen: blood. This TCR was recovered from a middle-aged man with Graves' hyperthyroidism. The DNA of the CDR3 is TGTGCCAGCAGTGAACTAGCGGGAGGGCCCGGAGATACGCAGTATTTT. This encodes CASSELAGGPGDTQYF.